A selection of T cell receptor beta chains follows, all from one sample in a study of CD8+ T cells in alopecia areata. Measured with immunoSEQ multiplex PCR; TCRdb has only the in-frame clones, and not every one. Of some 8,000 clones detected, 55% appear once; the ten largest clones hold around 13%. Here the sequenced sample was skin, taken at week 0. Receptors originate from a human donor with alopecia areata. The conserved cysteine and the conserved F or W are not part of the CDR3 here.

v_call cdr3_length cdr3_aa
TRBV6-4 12 ASSTGTAINEQF
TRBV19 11 ASLRLDRNEQF
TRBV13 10 ASSRLVLEQF
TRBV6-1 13 ASSSFRDMSYEQY
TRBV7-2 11 ASSLSEFYEQY
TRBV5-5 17 ASSPRQGLITVNTGELF
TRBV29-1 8 SGYRGQQF
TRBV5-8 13 ASSLWGSRVGEQY
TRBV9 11 ASGLADYNEQF
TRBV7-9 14 ASSPSGLAGEYEQY
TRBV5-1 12 ASTGTLGDNEQF
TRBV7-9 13 ASIQGTAEDYGYA
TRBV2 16 ASSEALSGTGDPYEQY
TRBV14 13 ASSQSSGSQNEQY
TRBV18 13 ASSPISGRGETQY
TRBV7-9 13 ASSLEAVVVNEQF
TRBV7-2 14 ASSPYMREGYNEQF
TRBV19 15 ASSPKPGSGTYNEQF
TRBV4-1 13 ASSQDPGWFTEAF
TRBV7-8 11 ASSSTGSTEAF
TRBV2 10 ASNKGTDTQY
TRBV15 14 ATSRDNSGAYNEQF
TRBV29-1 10 SSTGGNTEAF
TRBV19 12 ASSSDRVYTEAF
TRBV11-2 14 ASSPRPLGRTDTQY
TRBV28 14 ASSFPRGQGKGEQF
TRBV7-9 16 ASSLKGGTGGAVYEQY
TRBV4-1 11 ASSQTRRYEQY
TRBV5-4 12 ASSFGQGQETQY